The subject of this entry is one TCR beta chain. TCRdb recomputed calls from the RACE reads with MiXCR, one row per CDR3 protein. This sample carries 350,000 or so distinct CDR3 sequences, approximately 6.3% of them seen once, and the ten largest clones take roughly 8%. This sample is drawn from a study of human T cells and chemical hapten exposure. Germline CDR1 MNHNY, CDR2 SVGAGI (reference sequence). CDR3 length equals 14 residues. V shed 7 bases and J shed 5 bases, with 17 bases lying between them. Time point defined: patch test 1, 2 weeks after DPC sensitization. Treatment given: therapeutic diphenylcyclopropenone sensitization with weekly scalp DPC.

The chain employs TRBV6-6 and TRBJ1-1; D is possibly TRBD1 (5 bases). The sequence derives from a young woman with alopecia areata. Some clones in this sample may be carry-over from other donors' samples. Here the sequenced sample was whole blood, taken in connection with sensitization to the hapten diphenylcyclopropenone (DPC). CDR3 region: CASTPGQGGTEAFF. The CDR3 DNA follows: TGTGCCAGCACCCCCGGGCAGGGAGGAACTGAAGCTTTCTTT.